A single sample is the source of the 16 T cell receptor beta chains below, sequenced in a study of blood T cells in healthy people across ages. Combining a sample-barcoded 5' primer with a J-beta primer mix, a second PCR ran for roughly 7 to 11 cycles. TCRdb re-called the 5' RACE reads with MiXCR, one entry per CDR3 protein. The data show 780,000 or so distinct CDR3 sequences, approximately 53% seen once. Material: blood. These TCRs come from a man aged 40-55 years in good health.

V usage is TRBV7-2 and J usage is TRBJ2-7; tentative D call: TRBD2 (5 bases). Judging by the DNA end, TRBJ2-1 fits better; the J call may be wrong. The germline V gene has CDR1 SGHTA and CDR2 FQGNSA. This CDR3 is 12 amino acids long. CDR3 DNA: TGTGCCAGCAGCGCGGACTTATCCAAGCAGTTCTTC. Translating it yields CASSADLSKQFF.

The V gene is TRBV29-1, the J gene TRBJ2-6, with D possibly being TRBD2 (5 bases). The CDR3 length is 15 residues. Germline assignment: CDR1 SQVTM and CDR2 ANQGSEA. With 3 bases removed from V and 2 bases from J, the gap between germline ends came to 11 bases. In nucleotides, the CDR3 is TGCAGCGTTGAGTCATGGGGAGCTGGGGCCAACGTCCTGACTTTC. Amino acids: CSVESWGAGANVLTF.

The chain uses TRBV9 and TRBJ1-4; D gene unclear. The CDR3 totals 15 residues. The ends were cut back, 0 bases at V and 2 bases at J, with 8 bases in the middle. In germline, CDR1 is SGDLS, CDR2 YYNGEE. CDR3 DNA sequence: TGTGCCAGCAGCGTAGGCAGCTTCACTAATGAAAAACTGTTTTTT. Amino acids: CASSVGSFTNEKLFF.

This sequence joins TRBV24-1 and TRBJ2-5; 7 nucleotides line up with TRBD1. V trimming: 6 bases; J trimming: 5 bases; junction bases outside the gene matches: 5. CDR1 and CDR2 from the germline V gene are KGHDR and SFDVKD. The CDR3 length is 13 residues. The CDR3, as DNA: TGTGCCACCAGTACAGGGGAAGGTGAGACCCAGTACTTC. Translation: CATSTGEGETQYF.

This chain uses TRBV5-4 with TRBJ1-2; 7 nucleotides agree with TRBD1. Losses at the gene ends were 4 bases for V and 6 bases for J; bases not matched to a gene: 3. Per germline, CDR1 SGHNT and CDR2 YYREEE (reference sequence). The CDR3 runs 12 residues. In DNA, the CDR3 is TGTGCCAGCAGCCGGGACAGCAATGGCTACACCTTC. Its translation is CASSRDSNGYTF. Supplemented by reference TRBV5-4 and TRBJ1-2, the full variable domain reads ETGVTQSPTHLIKTRGQQVTLRCSSQSGHNTVSWYQQALGQGPQFIFQYYREEENGRGNFPPRFSGLQFPNYSSELNVNALELDDSALYLCASSRDSNGYTFGSGTRLTVV.

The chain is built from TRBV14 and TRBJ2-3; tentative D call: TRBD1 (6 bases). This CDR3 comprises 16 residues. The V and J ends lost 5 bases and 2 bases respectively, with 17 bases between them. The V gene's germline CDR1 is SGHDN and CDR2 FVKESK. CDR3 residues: CASSRWGRIYTDTQYF. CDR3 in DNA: TGTGCCAGCAGCAGGTGGGGGCGGATTTACACAGATACGCAGTATTTT.

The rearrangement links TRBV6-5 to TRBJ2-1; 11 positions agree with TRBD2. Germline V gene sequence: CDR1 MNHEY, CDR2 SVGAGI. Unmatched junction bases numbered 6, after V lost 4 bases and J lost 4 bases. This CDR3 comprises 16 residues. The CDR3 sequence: CASSSRTSGPYNEQFF. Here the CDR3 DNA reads TGTGCCAGCAGTTCCCGGACTAGCGGGCCTTACAATGAGCAGTTCTTC.

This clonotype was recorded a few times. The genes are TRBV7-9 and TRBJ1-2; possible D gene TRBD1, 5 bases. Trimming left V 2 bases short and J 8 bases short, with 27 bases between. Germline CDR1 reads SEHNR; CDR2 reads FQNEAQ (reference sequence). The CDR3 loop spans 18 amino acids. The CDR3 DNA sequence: TGTGCCAGCAGCTTATTGGGCAGGGCTGACCTGTACTCCTACGGCTACACCTTC. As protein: CASSLLGRADLYSYGYTF.

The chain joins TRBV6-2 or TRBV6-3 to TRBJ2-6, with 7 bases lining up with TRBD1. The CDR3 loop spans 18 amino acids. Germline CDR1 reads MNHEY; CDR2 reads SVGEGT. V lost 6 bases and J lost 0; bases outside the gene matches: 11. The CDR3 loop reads CASRLRQGMSSGANVLTF. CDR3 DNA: TGTGCCAGCAGACTACGACAGGGTATGTCCTCTGGGGCCAACGTCCTGACTTTC.

The CDR3 is CASSLQGVDEKLFF. The CDR3 DNA reads as TGCGCCAGCAGCTTGCAGGGGGTGGATGAAAAACTGTTTTTT. The rearrangement links TRBV5-1 to TRBJ1-4; 7 nucleotides match TRBD1. V trimming: 1 base; J trimming: 6 bases; junction bases outside the gene matches: 3. Per the germline V gene, CDR1 is SGHRS and CDR2 is YFSETQ. The CDR3 is 14 amino acids.

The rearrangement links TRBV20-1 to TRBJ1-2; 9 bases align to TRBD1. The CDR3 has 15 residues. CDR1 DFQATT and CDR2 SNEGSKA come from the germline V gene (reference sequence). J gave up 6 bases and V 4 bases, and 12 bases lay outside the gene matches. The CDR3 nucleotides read TGCAGTGCTACCGTCCCGGGACAGGGTGCGGATGGCTACACCTTC. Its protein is CSATVPGQGADGYTF.

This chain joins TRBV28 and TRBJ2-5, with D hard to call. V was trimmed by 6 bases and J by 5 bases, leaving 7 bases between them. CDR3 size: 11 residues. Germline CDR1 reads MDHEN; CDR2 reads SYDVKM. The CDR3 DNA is TGTGCCAGCAGACTTTTCGAGACCCAGTACTTC. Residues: CASRLFETQYF. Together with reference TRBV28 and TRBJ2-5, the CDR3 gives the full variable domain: DVKVTQSSRYLVKRTGEKVFLECVQDMDHENMFWYRQDPGLGLRLIYFSYDVKMKEKGDIPEGYSVSREKKERFSLILESASTNQTSMYLCASRLFETQYFGPGTRLLVL.

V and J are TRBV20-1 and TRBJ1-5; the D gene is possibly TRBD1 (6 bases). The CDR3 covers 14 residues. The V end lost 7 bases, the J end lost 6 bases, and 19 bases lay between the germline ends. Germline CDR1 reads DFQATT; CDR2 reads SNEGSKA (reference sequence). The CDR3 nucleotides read TGCAGTGGAGTGAGAGGGGGGGCAGGTCAGCCCCAGCATTTT. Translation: CSGVRGGAGQPQHF.

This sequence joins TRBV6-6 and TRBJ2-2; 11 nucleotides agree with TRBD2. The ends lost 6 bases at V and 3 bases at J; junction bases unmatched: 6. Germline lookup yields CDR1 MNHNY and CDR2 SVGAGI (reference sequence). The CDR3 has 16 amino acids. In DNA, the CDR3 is TGTGCCAGCAGGCCGGGACTAGCGGCTTACACCGGGGAGCTGTTTTTT. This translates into CASRPGLAAYTGELFF.

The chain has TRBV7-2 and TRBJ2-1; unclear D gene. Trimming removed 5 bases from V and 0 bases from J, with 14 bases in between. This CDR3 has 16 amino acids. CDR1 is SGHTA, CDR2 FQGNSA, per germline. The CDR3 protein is CASSSVGASSYNEQFF. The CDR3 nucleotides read TGTGCCAGCAGCAGCGTTGGAGCGAGCTCCTACAATGAGCAGTTCTTC. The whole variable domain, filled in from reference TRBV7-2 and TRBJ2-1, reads GAGVSQSPSNKVTEKGKDVELRCDPISGHTALYWYRQSLGQGLEFLIYFQGNSAPDKSGLPSDRFSAERTGGSVSTLTIQRTQQEDSAVYLCASSSVGASSYNEQFFGPGTRLTVL.

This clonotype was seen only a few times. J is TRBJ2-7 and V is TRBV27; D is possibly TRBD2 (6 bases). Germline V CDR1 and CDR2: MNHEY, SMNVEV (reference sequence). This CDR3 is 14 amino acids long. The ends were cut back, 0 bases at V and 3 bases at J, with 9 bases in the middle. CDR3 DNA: TGTGCCAGCAGTTTATCAGGGGAGGTCTACGAGCAGTACTTC. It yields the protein CASSLSGEVYEQYF.